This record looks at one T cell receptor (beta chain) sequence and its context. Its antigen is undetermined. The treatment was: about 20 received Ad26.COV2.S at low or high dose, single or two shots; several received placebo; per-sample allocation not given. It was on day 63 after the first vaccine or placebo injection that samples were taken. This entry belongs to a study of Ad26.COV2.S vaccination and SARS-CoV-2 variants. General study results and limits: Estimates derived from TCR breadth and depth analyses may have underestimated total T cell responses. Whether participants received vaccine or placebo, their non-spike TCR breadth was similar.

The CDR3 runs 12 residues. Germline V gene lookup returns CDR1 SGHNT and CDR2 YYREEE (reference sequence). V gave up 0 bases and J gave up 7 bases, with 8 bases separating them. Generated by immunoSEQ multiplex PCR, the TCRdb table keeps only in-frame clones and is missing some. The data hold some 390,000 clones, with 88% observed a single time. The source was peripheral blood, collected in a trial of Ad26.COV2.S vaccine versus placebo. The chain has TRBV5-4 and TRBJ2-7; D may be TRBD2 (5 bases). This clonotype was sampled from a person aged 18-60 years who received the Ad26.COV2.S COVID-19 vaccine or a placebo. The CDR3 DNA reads TGTGCCAGCAGCTTGGGAGGGCGGGAGCAGTACTTC. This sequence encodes CASSLGGREQYF.